This T cell receptor beta chain was sequenced during a study of cytomegalovirus exposure and HLA in healthy donors. Donors were nominally healthy when sampled, though unrecorded immune exposures were likely. PCR primers comprised 60 Vbeta and 13 Jbeta primers. Sequencing was performed with immunoSEQ multiplex PCR; in TCRdb, only in-frame clones are kept and a portion is missing. The table includes around 130,000 clones, roughly 88% detected once. Unmatched junction bases numbered 2, after V lost 6 bases and J lost 0 bases. Per the germline V gene, CDR1 is SGHRS and CDR2 is YFSETQ. CDR3 size: 14 residues.

The receptor comes from a boy aged 5-17 years in good health and CMV-seronegative. The source material was PBMCs. The chain has TRBV5-1 and TRBJ2-1; TRBD2 aligns across 8 bases. CDR3 amino acids: CASTAGDSYNEQFF. CDR3 DNA sequence: TGCGCCAGCACAGCGGGGGACTCCTACAATGAGCAGTTCTTC.